The rows below give T cell receptor beta chains drawn from one sample of a study of CD4+ T cells in melanoma. Repertoires were generated with immunoSEQ multiplex PCR, while TCRdb's copy carries only in-frame clones and drops some. The sample holds 45,000 or so clones, 89% seen once. Sequencing input: peripheral blood. The receptors were gathered from a human donor with melanoma. Both conserved end residues are part of each CDR3. Each record gives: V gene, clone size, D gene, J gene, CDR3 DNA, CDR3 protein. A D gene is named only where the DNA matches it firmly. Clone size is stated in some rows and not others, as once, few, many or a class when expanded.

TRBV4-3	.	.	TRBJ1-2	TGCGCCAGCAGCCAAGCCTCAACCTCGTCTGGCTACACCTTC	CASSQASTSSGYTF
TRBV7-7	once	TRBD2	TRBJ2-1	TGTGCTAGCAGCTTGGGGGGCCTAGCGGGGGAGCAGTTCTTC	CASSLGGLAGEQFF
TRBV6-1	few	.	TRBJ2-2	TGTGCCAGCAGACCGGCCTTTTGGGAACCCGGGGAGCTGTTTTTT	CASRPAFWEPGELFF
TRBV2	.	.	TRBJ2-5	TGTGCCAGCAGTCCTTGGGGGACCCAGTACTTC	CASSPWGTQYF
TRBV7-3	.	TRBD1	TRBJ1-2	TGTGCCAGCAGCTTAGATTCAGGGGGCTTACCAGCTAACTATGGCTACACCTTC	CASSLDSGGLPANYGYTF
TRBV7-8	.	.	TRBJ2-5	TGTGCCAGCAGCTTAGGCTGGGTTAAAGAGACCCAGTACTTC	CASSLGWVKETQYF
TRBV9	.	TRBD1	TRBJ2-2	TGTGCCAGCAGGGGGACAGGGGGAACCGGGGAGCTGTTTTTT	CASRGTGGTGELFF
TRBV29-1	.	.	TRBJ2-4	TGCAGCGCCGAGGGGGACAAAAACATTCAGTACTTC	CSAEGDKNIQYF
TRBV9	.	TRBD1	TRBJ1-2	TGTGCCAGCAGCGGTAACAGGGGGCGCAACTATGGCTACACCTTC	CASSGNRGRNYGYTF
TRBV2	.	.	TRBJ2-7	TGTGCCAGCAGTGAACTCGGCCCCCACTACGAGCAGTACTTC	CASSELGPHYEQYF
TRBV4-1	once	TRBD1	TRBJ1-3	TGCGCCAGCAGCCAAGCGGGGACAGGAGGGTTAATGGGGAACACCATATATTTT	CASSQAGTGGLMGNTIYF
TRBV5-1	.	TRBD1	TRBJ2-2	TGCGCCAGCAACCAGGGGGTGGTGGCGGTGAACACCGGGGAGCTGTTTTTT	CASNQGVVAVNTGELFF
TRBV30	.	.	TRBJ2-7	TGTGCCTGGAGAGATTCCTACGAGCAGTACTTC	CAWRDSYEQYF
TRBV5-1	.	.	TRBJ1-6	TGCGCCAGCAGCTTGGAGAGCCCCGACAGCTCCTATAATTCACCCCTCCACTTT	CASSLESPDSSYNSPLHF
TRBV27	.	.	TRBJ1-3	TGTGCCAGCAGCGGAAACTCTGGAAACACCATATATTTT	CASSGNSGNTIYF
TRBV28	.	.	TRBJ1-5	TGTGCCAGCAGTTTCCCCGGGGGCAATCAGCCCCAGCATTTT	CASSFPGGNQPQHF
TRBV30	.	.	TRBJ2-1	TGTGCCTGGAGTACCGGCTACAATGAGCAGTTCTTC	CAWSTGYNEQFF
TRBV4-1	once	.	TRBJ2-4	TGCGCCAGCAGCCTTTCGGGCAGGGAAAACATTCAGTACTTC	CASSLSGRENIQYF
TRBV19	.	.	TRBJ1-4	TGTGCCAGTAGTAAGGGACAAACTAATGAAAAACTGTTTTTT	CASSKGQTNEKLFF
TRBV7-8	.	TRBD1	TRBJ1-5	TGTGCCAGCAGCTTAGGACAGGGGAAACAGCCCCAGCATTTT	CASSLGQGKQPQHF
TRBV30	.	TRBD1	TRBJ2-7	TGTGCCTGGAGTGTTACGGGACAGGCCCCCTACGAGCAGTACTTC	CAWSVTGQAPYEQYF
TRBV7-9	.	.	TRBJ1-2	TGTGCCAGCAGCTCGCCACGGGGACTCCTCTATGGCTACACCTTC	CASSSPRGLLYGYTF
TRBV5-1	.	TRBD2	TRBJ2-3	TGCGCCAGCAGCTCAGGACAAGCCTCGGGGGGAACAGATACGCAGTATTTT	CASSSGQASGGTDTQYF
TRBV7-9	.	.	TRBJ2-2	TGTGCCAGCAGCTTCCGGGACGGAGAGACCGGGGAGCTGTTTTTT	CASSFRDGETGELFF
TRBV7-2	.	TRBD2	TRBJ2-1	TGTGCCAGCAGCTTAGCTGTGTCTACGGGGGGGAATGAGCAGTTCTTC	CASSLAVSTGGNEQFF
TRBV7-9	.	.	TRBJ1-2	TGTGCCAGCAGCTTAGCGGTGGGCCGAGCTAACTATGGCTACACCTTC	CASSLAVGRANYGYTF
TRBV9	once	.	TRBJ1-2	TGTGCCAGCAGCGTAGCTCCAGGGGTCGGGGGGAACTATGGCTACACCTTC	CASSVAPGVGGNYGYTF
TRBV18	.	.	TRBJ1-1	TGTGCCAGCTCACCAGTCTCAGGCGGAACGAACACTGAAGCTTTCTTT	CASSPVSGGTNTEAFF
TRBV27	.	.	TRBJ2-3	TGTGCCAGCAGTTTAAGGGTCACAGATACGCAGTATTTT	CASSLRVTDTQYF
TRBV18	.	TRBD1	TRBJ2-7	TGTGCCAGCTCACCAGGACAGGGGCTCTACGAGCAGTACTTC	CASSPGQGLYEQYF
TRBV7-3	.	TRBD2	TRBJ2-1	TGTGCCAGCAGCTTATCAGTAGCGGGGGGGAGCAATGAGCAGTTCTTC	CASSLSVAGGSNEQFF
TRBV2	.	.	TRBJ2-3	TGTGCCAGCAGTGGGGGGGTGGGAGCCGATTTGCAGTATTTT	CASSGGVGADLQYF
TRBV11-2	.	.	TRBJ1-2	TGTGCCAGCAGCTCACAGGGTTTATGGGCTGCGGAAGGCTACACCTTC	CASSSQGLWAAEGYTF
TRBV5-4	.	.	TRBJ2-3	TGTGCCAGCAGCCCAGGAGGAGGGTTCACAGATACGCAGTATTTT	CASSPGGGFTDTQYF
TRBV7-2	.	TRBD1	TRBJ1-2	TGTGCCAGCAGTTGGGGACAGGGGAACTATGGCTACACCTTC	CASSWGQGNYGYTF
TRBV27	.	.	TRBJ1-5	TGTGCCAGCAGTTGGGGGACGGGCAACAATCAGCCCCAGCATTTT	CASSWGTGNNQPQHF
TRBV20-1	.	.	TRBJ2-1	TGCAGTGCTACCTCCCCCCATGAGCAGTTCTTC	CSATSPHEQFF